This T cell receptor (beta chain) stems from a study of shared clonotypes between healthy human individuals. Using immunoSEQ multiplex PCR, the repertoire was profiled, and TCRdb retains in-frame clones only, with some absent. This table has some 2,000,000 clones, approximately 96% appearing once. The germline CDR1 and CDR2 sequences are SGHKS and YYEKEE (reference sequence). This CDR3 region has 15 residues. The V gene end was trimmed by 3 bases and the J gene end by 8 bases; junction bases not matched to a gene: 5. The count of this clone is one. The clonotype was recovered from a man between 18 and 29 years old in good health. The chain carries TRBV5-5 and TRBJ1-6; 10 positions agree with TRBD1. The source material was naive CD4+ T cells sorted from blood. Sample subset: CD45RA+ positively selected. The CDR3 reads CASSSTGGAYSPLHF. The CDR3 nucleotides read TGTGCCAGCAGCTCGACAGGGGGCGCTTATTCACCCCTCCACTTT.